The 10 T cell receptor beta chains below were found in one sample sequenced in a study of tumor and adjacent non-tumor tissue in lung cancer. TCRbeta libraries were built with three rounds of nested PCR, modified from ARM-PCR. TCRdb recomputed calls from the multiplex PCR reads with MiXCR, one row per CDR3 protein. The sample holds some 66,000 distinct CDR3 sequences, roughly 60% seen once. RNA was extracted from bulk tissue without any cell sorting. This non-tumor lung sample came from over 3 cm beyond the tumor edge. What was sequenced was distant non-tumor lung tissue. The source is a man between 70 and 80 years old with non-small cell lung cancer.

A note on this clonotype: A read error may be the cause here, since a much bigger clone is one base away. This rearrangement joins TRBV30 to TRBJ2-1; 10 bases are shared with TRBD2. The germline gives CDR1 GTSNPN, CDR2 SVGIG (reference sequence). This CDR3 contains 15 residues. The CDR3 here is CAWSVLAGAYNVQFF. In DNA form, the CDR3 reads TGTGCCTGGAGTGTTCTAGCGGGGGCTTACAATGTGCAGTTCTTC.

About this clonotype: Likely a read error: the CDR3 ends without its conserved phenylalanine or tryptophan. The rearrangement joins TRBV10-3 to TRBJ2-7, with a tentative D call TRBD2 (5 bases). Germline CDR1 is ENHRY and CDR2 is SYGVKD. The CDR3 covers 15 residues. CDR3 sequence: CAISESGGSSGEQYL. The CDR3 nucleotides read TGTGCCATCAGCGAGTCCGGCGGTTCGAGCGGCGAGCAGTACTTG.

This clonotype was observed at least ten times. V and J are TRBV29-1 and TRBJ2-3, with D tentatively TRBD2 (6 bases). Germline loops: CDR1 SQVTM, CDR2 ANQGSEA. This CDR3 is built from 11 residues. The germline V and J ends were trimmed by 1 base and 11 bases, with 10 bases remaining between them. The CDR3 reads CSVEGGNRQYF. CDR3 nucleotide sequence: TGCAGCGTTGAAGGCGGGAACCGGCAGTATTTT.

This clonotype showed up many times. The chain carries TRBV10-3 and TRBJ2-1; 10 bases map to TRBD2. Trimming removed 4 bases from V and 4 bases from J; junction bases left unmatched: 7. CDR1 and CDR2 from the germline V gene are ENHRY and SYGVKD. The CDR3 runs 16 residues. Here the CDR3 DNA reads TGTGCCATCAGTGCGGGTTCACTAGCGGGGTACAATGAGCAGTTCTTC. Its translation is CAISAGSLAGYNEQFF.

Remarks on this clonotype: At one boundary the junction diverges from the germline segment, which might be a read error. The chain employs TRBV11-2 and TRBJ2-5; possible D gene TRBD2, 5 bases. The CDR3 is 14 amino acids. The germline V gene has CDR1 SGHAT and CDR2 FQNNGV. CDR3 amino acids: CASSFCEGQETQYF. CDR3 nucleotides: TGTGCCAGCAGCTTCTGTGAGGGCCAAGAAACCCAGTACTTC.

This clonotype was detected ten times or more. The chain joins TRBV29-1 to TRBJ1-1; 8 bases align to TRBD1. Trimming removed 7 bases from V and 3 bases from J; junction bases left unmatched: 7. This CDR3 region has 13 residues. The germline V gene has CDR1 SQVTM and CDR2 ANQGSEA. CDR3 sequence reads: CSASLTGDTEAFF. The CDR3 nucleotides read TGCAGCGCGAGTCTGACAGGGGACACTGAAGCTTTCTTT. The complete variable domain, with remaining parts taken from reference TRBV29-1 and TRBJ1-1, reads SAVISQKPSRDICQRGTSLTIQCQVDSQVTMMFWYRQQPGQSLTLIATANQGSEATYESGFVIDKFPISRPNLTFSTLTVSNMSPEDSSIYLCSASLTGDTEAFFGQGTRLTVV.

V usage is TRBV28 and J usage is TRBJ1-4; no clear D gene. Germline CDR1 reads MDHEN; CDR2 reads SYDVKM. The length of the CDR3 is 14 residues. Trimming removed 8 bases from V and 0 bases from J, with 10 bases in between. The CDR3 DNA reads as TGTGCCAGCGGTACAGCCGCAACTAATGAAAAACTGTTTTTT. Its translation: CASGTAATNEKLFF.

Concerning this clonotype itself: At one of its ends the junction is not consistent with the germline gene, which may arise from a read error. This chain links TRBV6-5 with TRBJ2-5, with D possibly being TRBD1 (5 bases). Germline V gene lookup returns CDR1 MNHEY and CDR2 SVGAGI. The length of the CDR3 is 14 residues. Here the CDR3 reads CDSRPQDIQETQYF. CDR3 DNA: TGTGACAGCCGGCCCCAGGACATCCAGGAGACCCAGTACTTC.

The genes are TRBV3-1 and TRBJ1-2, with 7 bases that match TRBD1. With V trimmed by 3 bases and J by 4 bases, 8 bases remained unmatched. This CDR3 is 15 amino acids long. From germline, CDR1 is LGHDT and CDR2 YNNKEL (reference sequence). Here the CDR3 reads CASSHHDRAPYGYTF. CDR3 nucleotide sequence: TGTGCCAGCAGCCATCACGACAGGGCCCCCTATGGCTACACCTTC.

This clonotype was detected only a few times. A much larger clone differs from this one at a single base, so this may be a read error. The CDR3 carries no conserved terminal phenylalanine or tryptophan, so it likely arises from a read error. The chain links TRBV5-1 to TRBJ2-7, with TRBD2 identical over 13 bases. This CDR3 has 15 amino acids. The germline CDR1 and CDR2 sequences are SGHRS and YFSETQ. Trimming at V came to 3 bases and at J to 3 bases, leaving 3 bases not matched to a gene. The CDR3, as DNA: TGCGCCAGCAGCTCCCGGACTAGCGGGAGCTACGAGCAGTACTCC. This sequence encodes CASSSRTSGSYEQYS.